This TCR beta chain was sequenced during a study of blood T cell repertoires in COVID-19. The wider study: T cells, B-cell-depleted T cells, or PBMCs provided the cDNA or gDNA that served as material.

Seattle enrolled patients during active infection and tracked them longitudinally. This clone was seen just once. How the authors handled the data: For nucleated cells, counts were estimated from reference gene primer amplification. Clones were read by immunoSEQ multiplex PCR, and TCRdb kept only the in-frame ones, dropping some. The DNA was the basis for D and trimming; V, J and clone size are from that table. In the table there are just over 60,000 clones, approximately 80% of which are singletons. Sequenced input: peripheral blood. This TCR came from a man aged 30 to 45 with COVID-19, enrolled during active disease.

CDR3 region: CASSLSGGEDNEQFF. The CDR3 coding sequence is TGTGCCAGCAGCTTATCGGGGGGGGAAGACAATGAGCAGTTCTTC. This chain connects TRBV7-2 to TRBJ2-1; 8 nucleotides agree with TRBD2. The V gene end was trimmed by 2 bases and the J gene end by 5 bases; junction bases not matched to a gene: 5. CDR1 and CDR2 (germline): SGHTA, FQGNSA. This CDR3 is 15 amino acids long.